Listed below are T cell receptor beta chains from one sample, sequenced in a study of cytomegalovirus exposure and HLA in healthy donors. Sequencing was performed with immunoSEQ multiplex PCR; in TCRdb, only in-frame clones are kept and a portion is missing. Here the sample spans fewer than 200,000 clones, 75% to 90% being singletons. The sample comprised PBMCs. The receptor source for this set is a man aged 50 to 60 in good health and CMV-seronegative. The conserved cysteine and the conserved F or W are not part of the CDR3 here.

TRBJ1-5	TRBV6-6	ASRESNQPQH
TRBJ2-7	TRBV5-1	ASSREGREQY
TRBJ2-7	TRBV4-2	ASSPSGLGRGEQY
TRBJ1-5	TRBV27	ASSPGTGSNQPQH
TRBJ2-1	TRBV4-1	ASTGAWTGNEQF
TRBJ1-1	TRBV6-1	ASRVQGRGTEAF
TRBJ1-4	TRBV27	ASSLATGASEKLF
TRBJ2-7	TRBV7-2	ASRAGWGGTYEQY
TRBJ1-5	TRBV19	ASSTTGRKNQPQH
TRBJ2-3	TRBV28	ATTSGTSSTDTQY
TRBJ2-5	TRBV6-5	ASSYSVRDSEETQY
TRBJ2-3	TRBV7-2	ASSPGTRTDTQY
-	TRBV5-4	ASGRRLAASYEQY
TRBJ2-7	TRBV5-1	ASSLPAGDEQY
TRBJ2-3	TRBV5-1	ASRQAGGPTDTQY
TRBJ1-6	TRBV18	ASSPPSRSSYNSPLH
TRBJ2-1	TRBV4-3	ASSQDGRGTSGNSEQF
TRBJ1-2	TRBV9	ASRGDSKGYGYT
TRBJ1-6	TRBV9	ASSPGQGQNSPLH
TRBJ2-7	TRBV28	ASSLSSAPSSYEQY
TRBJ2-6	TRBV6-1	ASSEPYRVSGANVLT
TRBJ1-6	TRBV4-2	ASSRPGQGANSPLH
TRBJ2-3	TRBV6-1	ASDGLVRDTQY
TRBJ2-7	TRBV4-3	ASSQGDRDYEQY
TRBJ2-7	TRBV7-9	ASSLTGVNEQY
TRBJ2-5	TRBV9	ASSGGQGRQETQY
TRBJ2-7	TRBV6-1	ASSDPGREQY
TRBJ2-2	TRBV4-3	ASSQVQGNTGELF
TRBJ2-7	TRBV9	ASSVAGGASYEQY
TRBJ2-2	TRBV4-2	ASSQDPALADNTGELF
TRBJ2-3	TRBV4-3	ASSQDGAGGPTDTQY
TRBJ1-5	TRBV19	ATRIRGLGQPQH
TRBJ1-3	TRBV6-6	ASSRRGSGNTIY
TRBJ2-1	TRBV7-8	ASSPSPGTSVPYNEQF
TRBJ1-5	TRBV18	ASSRGGNQPQH